The 14 T cell receptor beta chains in this list originate from one sample, sequenced in a study of CD8 T cells in ankylosing spondylitis (dated by TCRdb to 2017 to 2019). The protocol used for the library was 5' RACE. The run used an Illumina HiSeq 2500. The public reads were quality trimmed at Q25 with fastp and then assembled into clones with MiXCR by TCRdb, keeping productive beta chains. Each entry is one CDR3 protein sequence, shown with its most common DNA and genes. The table for this sample lists about 200,000 distinct CDR3 sequences; about 13% of them were counted only once. The ten largest clonotypes hold 16% of the sample. Material for sequencing was blood, either unsorted or a sorted T cell fraction (not recorded which). The receptors were gathered from a male donor with ankylosing spondylitis or in good health (not recorded which).

This clonotype was recorded many times. V is TRBV7-9 and J is TRBJ2-7; 7 bases fit TRBD1. This CDR3 has 12 residues. Trimming took 5 bases from V and 6 from J; bases not matched to a gene: 4. Germline lookup yields CDR1 SEHNR and CDR2 FQNEAQ (reference sequence). CDR3 amino acids: CASSISGGEQYF. Written as DNA, the CDR3 is TGTGCCAGCAGCATCTCAGGGGGCGAGCAGTACTTC.

This clonotype was observed at least ten times. The chain is built from TRBV12-3 or TRBV12-4 and TRBJ2-2; D assignment may be TRBD1 or TRBD2 (5 bases each). Trimming stripped 3 bases from V and 8 bases from J, with 10 bases between. This CDR3 has 13 amino acids. CDR3 region: CASSFLGEGELFF. The CDR3 coding sequence is TGTGCCAGCAGTTTCCTAGGGGAGGGGGAGCTGTTTTTT.

The chain couples TRBV25-1 to TRBJ2-2; 15 positions agree with TRBD2. Trimming removed 6 bases from V and 1 base from J; junction bases left unmatched: 6. CDR1 is MGHDK, CDR2 SYGVNS, per germline. The CDR3 length is 18 residues. CDR3 DNA: TGTGCCAGCAGAGACTCGGGACTAGCGGGAGGGAACACCGGGGAGCTGTTTTTT. This translates into CASRDSGLAGGNTGELFF.

This chain uses TRBV6-1 with TRBJ2-7, with TRBD2 as a possible D gene (6 bases). V lost 1 base, J lost 7 bases, and 14 bases lay in between. CDR3 size: 14 residues. The germline V gene has CDR1 MNHNS and CDR2 SASEGT. The CDR3 sequence: CASSEGGGPGEQYF. The CDR3 DNA sequence: TGTGCCAGCAGTGAAGGGGGAGGCCCTGGAGAGCAGTACTTC.

The rearrangement joins TRBV4-1 to TRBJ2-3; D not certain. Germline V CDR1 and CDR2: MGHRA, YSYEKL. V was pared by 4 bases and J by 0 bases, with 11 bases between. The CDR3 sequence is 15 residues long. CDR3 region: CASSPRSASTDTQYF. The CDR3 region has the DNA TGCGCCAGCAGCCCGAGGAGTGCTAGCACAGATACGCAGTATTTT.

The chain recombines TRBV12-3 or TRBV12-4 with TRBJ2-7; TRBD1 agrees at 9 bases. With V trimmed by 3 bases and J by 0 bases, 6 bases remained unmatched. This CDR3 spans 16 amino acids. The CDR3: CASSFWGQGGSYEQYF. In nucleotides, the CDR3 is TGTGCCAGCAGTTTCTGGGGACAGGGCGGCTCCTACGAGCAGTACTTC.

The sample holds many counts of this clonotype. The chain couples TRBV20-1 to TRBJ2-2; no clear D. Germline V gives CDR1 DFQATT, CDR2 SNEGSKA (reference sequence). Trimming cost V 1 base and J 0 bases, with 9 bases left between them. CDR3 size: 15 residues. CDR3 bases: TGCAGTGCTAGAGGAACAGCCGCGAACACCGGGGAGCTGTTTTTT. Its translation: CSARGTAANTGELFF.

In this sample, this clonotype turned up a few times. This chain uses TRBV7-9 with TRBJ2-4; D unclear. V was cut by 7 bases and J by 2 bases, with 21 bases left in between. This CDR3 contains 17 residues. Germline loops: CDR1 SEHNR, CDR2 FQNEAQ (reference sequence). This CDR3 is CASNEVPAAVTKNIQYF. CDR3 sequence (DNA): TGTGCCAGCAACGAAGTACCCGCCGCTGTCACCAAAAACATTCAGTACTTC.

At least ten counts were recorded for this clonotype. The chain carries TRBV3-1 and TRBJ2-7; 11 nucleotides line up with TRBD2. The length of the CDR3 is 17 residues. Trimming at V came to 0 bases and at J to 0 bases, leaving 4 bases not matched to a gene. Germline V gene data show CDR1 as LGHDT and CDR2 as YNNKEL (reference sequence). The CDR3 DNA reads TGTGCCAGCAGCCAAGAGCCTAGCGGGAGGACCTCCTACGAGCAGTACTTC. Translated, it gives CASSQEPSGRTSYEQYF.

For this clonotype: The germline gene is not matched at one end of the junction; a read error may be the cause. This chain uses TRBV14 with TRBJ2-3; D possibly uses TRBD1 or TRBD2 (5 bases each). This CDR3 is built from 15 residues. Germline V gene sequence: CDR1 SGHDN, CDR2 FVKESK. CDR3 region: CANSQEWGNRDTQYF. In DNA form, the CDR3 reads TGTGCCAACAGCCAAGAATGGGGGAATCGGGATACGCAGTATTTT.

The rearrangement links TRBV19 to TRBJ2-1, with TRBD2 matching over 10 bases. The ends lost 3 bases at V and 4 bases at J; junction bases unmatched: 3. The CDR3 has 15 amino acids. The germline gives CDR1 LNHDA, CDR2 SQIVND (reference sequence). CDR3 region: CASSIGLAVYNEQFF. Written as DNA, the CDR3 is TGTGCCAGTAGTATTGGACTAGCGGTATACAATGAGCAGTTCTTC.

The CDR3, as DNA: TGCGCCAGCAGCTTCAAACTTCCGGACAAGATATATGGCTACACCTTC. Its translation: CASSFKLPDKIYGYTF. The chain combines TRBV5-1 with TRBJ1-2; TRBD1 is a possible D gene (5 bases). CDR1 SGHRS and CDR2 YFSETQ come from the germline V gene. The CDR3 extends over 16 amino acids. Trimming left V 2 bases short and J 5 bases short, with 19 bases between.

The J gene is TRBJ2-5, the V gene TRBV12-3 or TRBV12-4; D is unclear. The CDR3 is made up of 13 amino acids. V dropped 2 bases and J dropped 2 bases, with 6 bases sitting between them. DNA for the CDR3: TGTGCCAGCAGTTTAATTTCTCAAGAGACCCAGTACTTC. It is translated as CASSLISQETQYF.

This chain joins TRBV27 and TRBJ1-3, with a weak D call TRBD1 (6 bases). Between the trimmed V and J ends, which lost 5 bases and 2 bases, there was a span of 19 bases. The CDR3 spans 17 residues. Germline V gene data show CDR1 as MNHEY and CDR2 as SMNVEV (reference sequence). CDR3 sequence (DNA): TGTGCCAGCAGTCCCGCCGAACAGGGAAACCCTGGAAACACCATATATTTT. This encodes CASSPAEQGNPGNTIYF.